The 21 T cell receptor beta chains below all came from one sample that was sequenced in a study of cytomegalovirus exposure and HLA in healthy donors. Sequencing used immunoSEQ multiplex PCR; TCRdb keeps in-frame clones, though not all of them. The top ten clones hold approximately 1.3% of a sample with some 87,000 clones, 95% to 97% of them seen once. What was sequenced was PBMCs. These receptors came from a woman younger than 30 in good health and CMV-seronegative.

The V and J genes are TRBV27 and TRBJ2-2; D call uncertain. CDR3 length: 17 amino acids. Germline V lookup: CDR1 MNHEY, CDR2 SMNVEV (reference sequence). Trimming took 5 bases from V and 4 from J, leaving 20 bases between them. In DNA form, the CDR3 reads TGTGCCAGCAGTCCCTACGACTCCTTAGTAGCCACCGGGGAGCTGTTTTTT. Amino acids: CASSPYDSLVATGELFF.

This clone was recorded once. The genes are TRBV28 and TRBJ2-5, with a weak D call TRBD1 (6 bases). CDR3 length: 11 residues. Germline CDR1 reads MDHEN; CDR2 reads SYDVKM. V lost 3 bases, J lost 13 bases, and 12 bases lay in between. The CDR3 loop reads CASSFYREMYF. The CDR3 nucleotides read TGTGCCAGCAGTTTTTACAGGGAGATGTACTTC. Together with reference TRBV28 and TRBJ2-5, the CDR3 gives the full variable domain: DVKVTQSSRYLVKRTGEKVFLECVQDMDHENMFWYRQDPGLGLRLIYFSYDVKMKEKGDIPEGYSVSREKKERFSLILESASTNQTSMYLCASSFYREMYFGPGTRLLVL.

The V gene is TRBV30, the J gene TRBJ2-7; D not resolved. This CDR3 has 13 residues. The V gene's germline CDR1 is GTSNPN and CDR2 SVGIG (reference sequence). V was trimmed by 1 base and J by 6 bases, leaving 13 bases between them. CDR3 sequence: CAWSGLGDGEQYF. For the CDR3, the DNA is TGTGCCTGGAGTGGTCTAGGAGACGGCGAGCAGTACTTC. The variable domain in full, completed from reference TRBV30 and TRBJ2-7, reads SQTIHQWPATLVQPVGSPLSLECTVEGTSNPNLYWYRQAAGRGLQLLFYSVGIGQISSEVPQNLSASRPQDRQFILSSKKLLLSDSGFYLCAWSGLGDGEQYFGPGTRLTVT.

The CDR3 is CASSWDRGYEQYF. The CDR3 DNA follows: TGTGCCAGCAGTTGGGACAGGGGCTACGAGCAGTACTTC. This chain connects TRBV6-6 to TRBJ2-7; 10 bases map to TRBD1. Trimming removed 4 bases from V and 3 bases from J; junction bases left unmatched: 0. Germline V gene sequence: CDR1 MNHNY, CDR2 SVGAGI (reference sequence). CDR3 length: 13 amino acids.

The J gene is TRBJ2-5, the V gene TRBV18; D possibly corresponds to TRBD1 (6 bases). Germline CDR1 reads KGHSH; CDR2 reads LQKENI. This CDR3 is 16 amino acids long. Trimming took off 2 bases at V and 2 bases at J, with 15 bases between the two ends. This CDR3 reads CASSPTIDRIQETQYF. The CDR3 DNA follows: TGTGCCAGCTCACCAACAATTGACAGGATTCAAGAGACCCAGTACTTC.

The rearrangement uses TRBV6-5 and TRBJ1-5; D gene ambiguous. This CDR3 region has 14 residues. Trimming removed 5 bases from V and 1 base from J, with 9 bases in between. CDR1 is MNHEY, CDR2 SVGAGI, per germline. The CDR3 sequence: CASSQTPSNQPQHF. In DNA, the CDR3 is TGTGCCAGCAGTCAGACACCAAGCAATCAGCCCCAGCATTTT.

The chain recombines TRBV4-1 with TRBJ2-7, with 11 bases lining up with TRBD2. The CDR3 is 17 residues long. After removal of 0 bases from V and 6 bases from J, the junction contained 10 bases not matched to a gene. Germline V gene lookup returns CDR1 MGHRA and CDR2 YSYEKL. CDR3 coding DNA: TGCGCCAGCAGCCAAGATGCCCAAACTAGCGGGAGAGGCGAGCAGTACTTC. Residues: CASSQDAQTSGRGEQYF.

This chain uses TRBV15 with TRBJ2-7; 11 bases map to TRBD2. Germline CDR1 and CDR2: LNHNV and YYDKDF (reference sequence). J gave up 5 bases and V 3 bases, and 9 bases lay outside the gene matches. The CDR3 length is 16 residues. The CDR3 nucleotides read TGTGCCACCAGCAGTCAAACATTAGCGGGAGGGAACGAGCAGTACTTC. Encoded protein: CATSSQTLAGGNEQYF. Combining the CDR3 with reference TRBV15 and TRBJ2-7 gives the whole variable domain DAMVIQNPRYQVTQFGKPVTLSCSQTLNHNVMYWYQQKSSQAPKLLFHYYDKDFNNEADTPDNFQSRRPNTSFCFLDIRSPGLGDTAMYLCATSSQTLAGGNEQYFGPGTRLTVT.

The chain joins TRBV7-9 to TRBJ1-5; tentative D call: TRBD1 (5 bases). The CDR3 consists of 16 residues. The germline V gene has CDR1 SEHNR and CDR2 FQNEAQ (reference sequence). V dropped 5 bases and J dropped 0 bases, with 14 bases sitting between them. The CDR3 DNA sequence: TGTGCCAGCAGCCAGGGTGGAGAGTATAGCAATCAGCCCCAGCATTTT. This translates into CASSQGGEYSNQPQHF.

This clone appeared a single time. The chain couples TRBV4-1 to TRBJ1-1; D not resolved. Trimming stripped 4 bases from V and 5 bases from J, with 11 bases between. This CDR3 comprises 13 residues. Germline CDR1 reads MGHRA; CDR2 reads YSYEKL. CDR3 residues: CASSLQPGTEAFF. CDR3 coding DNA: TGCGCCAGCAGCCTCCAACCGGGGACTGAAGCTTTCTTT.

The V gene is TRBV18, the J gene TRBJ2-1, with TRBD2 matching 15 bases. Germline V lookup: CDR1 KGHSH, CDR2 LQKENI. J gave up 8 bases and V 3 bases, and 5 bases lay outside the gene matches. The length of the CDR3 is 16 residues. The CDR3 nucleotides read TGTGCCAGCTCACCTCTCGGACTAGCGGGAGGGGATGAGCAGTTCTTC. Its protein product is CASSPLGLAGGDEQFF.

The V and J genes are TRBV28 and TRBJ2-7; 7 bases map to TRBD1. J was trimmed by 2 bases and V by 6 bases; bases with no gene match: 4. The CDR3 sequence is 13 residues long. Germline assignment: CDR1 MDHEN and CDR2 SYDVKM. CDR3 nucleotide sequence: TGTGCCAGCAGCACGGGACAGCCCTACGAGCAGTACTTC. Its translation: CASSTGQPYEQYF.

This rearrangement joins TRBV30 to TRBJ2-3; D might be TRBD2 (6 bases). This CDR3 has 14 amino acids. Germline CDR1 reads GTSNPN; CDR2 reads SVGIG (reference sequence). The CDR3 sequence is CAFVAAAGYVTQYF. The CDR3 coding sequence is TGTGCGTTCGTTGCCGCCGCGGGGTATGTTACGCAGTATTTT.

This chain connects TRBV2 to TRBJ1-1; a possible D gene is TRBD1 (5 bases). The germline CDR1 and CDR2 sequences are SNHLY and FYNNEI. The CDR3 totals 14 residues. Trimming removed 1 base at V and 6 bases at J, with 12 bases between. The CDR3 DNA reads TGTGCCAGCAGTGAAGACGGGGGGAATGCTGAAGCTTTCTTT. Translation: CASSEDGGNAEAFF.

The V call is TRBV27, the J call TRBJ1-1, with a tentative D call TRBD1 (6 bases). This CDR3 region has 13 residues. Germline lookup yields CDR1 MNHEY and CDR2 SMNVEV (reference sequence). V lost 5 bases and J lost 8, with 15 bases in between. The CDR3 protein is CASSLSQGYEAFF. The DNA for the CDR3 is TGTGCCAGCAGTCTCTCACAGGGTTACGAAGCTTTCTTT.

The chain employs TRBV7-8 and TRBJ1-1, with 8 bases lining up with TRBD1. V lost 5 bases and J lost 7; bases outside the gene matches: 12. This CDR3 is 15 amino acids long. CDR1 is SGHVS, CDR2 FQNEAQ, per germline. This chain's CDR3 is CASSARQGKRGEAFF. CDR3 coding DNA: TGTGCCAGCAGCGCGCGACAGGGGAAGAGGGGTGAAGCTTTCTTT.

The CDR3 reads CASSLVGAVMNTEAFF. DNA of the CDR3: TGTGCCAGCAGCTTAGTAGGGGCAGTAATGAACACTGAAGCTTTCTTT. The rearrangement links TRBV11-2 to TRBJ1-1; D might be TRBD1 (5 bases). The CDR3 covers 16 residues. V lost 1 base and J lost 0, with 12 bases in between. Germline CDR1 and CDR2: SGHAT and FQNNGV.

CDR3 protein: CASSSLTYKNTEAFF. CDR3 DNA sequence: TGTGCCAGCAGCTCACTAACTTATAAGAACACTGAAGCTTTCTTT. The chain employs TRBV7-9 and TRBJ1-1, with no clear D. The CDR3 is made up of 15 amino acids. Germline-derived CDR1 and CDR2 are SEHNR and FQNEAQ (reference sequence). The V gene lost 4 bases and the J gene lost 1 base, with 13 bases spanning the gap.

The genes are TRBV2 and TRBJ1-2; TRBD1 might be the D (6 bases). Trimming stripped 5 bases from V and 6 bases from J, with 19 bases between. CDR1 and CDR2 (germline): SNHLY, FYNNEI. The CDR3 length is 15 residues. The CDR3 coding sequence is TGTGCCAGCAGTCCCATGTCAGGGGCGCCTGATGGCTACACCTTC. Encoded protein: CASSPMSGAPDGYTF.

This chain connects TRBV30 to TRBJ2-5; D is possibly TRBD2 (5 bases). This CDR3 region has 13 residues. From germline, CDR1 is GTSNPN and CDR2 SVGIG (reference sequence). Trimming stripped 2 bases from V and 5 bases from J, with 12 bases between. CDR3 in amino acids: CAWSWAGGETQYF. The CDR3, as DNA: TGTGCCTGGAGTTGGGCAGGCGGGGAGACCCAGTACTTC.

The CDR3 DNA is TGTGCCAGCAGCCTGGGGGCGGGAGGCGAGCAGTACTTC. Amino acid sequence: CASSLGAGGEQYF. The gene calls are TRBV11-3 and TRBJ2-7, with 8 bases that match TRBD2. Looked up from germline, CDR1 is SGHNT and CDR2 is YENEEA. Losses at the gene ends were 5 bases for V and 6 bases for J; bases not matched to a gene: 6. The CDR3 is 13 residues long.